This entry lists 29 T cell receptor beta chains sequenced from one sample in a study of Ad26.COV2.S vaccination and SARS-CoV-2 variants. Generated by immunoSEQ multiplex PCR, the TCRdb table keeps only in-frame clones and is missing some. This table has around 300,000 clones, about 87% appearing once. Specified treatment: about 20 received Ad26.COV2.S at low or high dose, single or two shots; several received placebo; per-sample allocation not given. Day 63 following the first vaccine or placebo injection was when the samples were taken. The input for sequencing was peripheral blood, taken in a trial of Ad26.COV2.S vaccine versus placebo. The receptors stem from a person between 18 and 59 years old who received the Ad26.COV2.S COVID-19 vaccine or a placebo.

This clone was found a few times. The V and J genes are TRBV6-1 and TRBJ1-5, with TRBD1 as a possible D gene (5 bases). The V and J ends lost 1 base and 2 bases respectively, with 9 bases between them. CDR1 is MNHNS and CDR2 is SASEGT in the germline V gene. This CDR3 comprises 15 residues. CDR3 sequence (DNA): TGTGCCAGCAGTGAAGGTACCAGGGGCAATCAGCCCCAGCATTTT. It codes for CASSEGTRGNQPQHF.

The count of this clone is one. The genes are TRBV7-9 and TRBJ2-7; D unclear. The germline V gene encodes CDR1 SEHNR and CDR2 FQNEAQ (reference sequence). V gave up 1 base and J gave up 4 bases, with 11 bases separating them. The CDR3 sequence is 14 residues long. The CDR3 DNA reads as TGTGCCAGCAGCTTAGTTTCGGGCGGATACGAGCAGTACTTC. It yields the protein CASSLVSGGYEQYF.

The chain carries TRBV6-2 or TRBV6-3 and TRBJ1-1; no reliable D call. The length of the CDR3 is 14 residues. Germline V CDR1 and CDR2: MNHEY, SVGEGT. Trimming left V 4 bases short and J 5 bases short, with 14 bases between. The CDR3 region is CASSWALWGTEAFF. The CDR3 DNA reads TGTGCCAGCAGTTGGGCCCTATGGGGTACTGAAGCTTTCTTT.

V usage is TRBV28 and J usage is TRBJ1-2; D not resolved. The germline V gene has CDR1 MDHEN and CDR2 SYDVKM. Trimming left V 5 bases short and J 4 bases short, with 11 bases between. The CDR3 has 13 residues. The CDR3 coding sequence is TGTGCCAGCAGTAACAGCCGATTCTATGGCTACACCTTC. It codes for CASSNSRFYGYTF.

This chain uses TRBV6-5 with TRBJ2-7, with TRBD1 matching 7 bases. The germline V gene encodes CDR1 MNHEY and CDR2 SVGAGI. This CDR3 has 15 amino acids. Unmatched junction bases numbered 10, after V lost 6 bases and J lost 2 bases. CDR3 DNA: TGTGCCAGCAGGAGGGAGAACAGGGGAACCTACGAGCAGTACTTC. This codes for CASRRENRGTYEQYF.

This clone appeared a single time. The V call is TRBV5-4, the J call TRBJ2-3; D might be TRBD2 (5 bases). This CDR3 contains 14 residues. The V gene lost 0 bases and the J gene lost 4 bases, with 9 bases spanning the gap. CDR1 is SGHNT and CDR2 is YYREEE in the germline V gene (reference sequence). The CDR3 spells CASSLEQRSDTQYF. The CDR3 bases are TGTGCCAGCAGCTTGGAGCAGCGGTCAGATACGCAGTATTTT.

Concerning this clone itself: Other DNA variants within this sample encode the same CDR3. The chain recombines TRBV12-3 or TRBV12-4 with TRBJ1-2; possible D gene TRBD1, 5 bases. V lost 1 base to trimming and J lost 2 bases, with 5 bases between them. The CDR3 contains 13 residues. CDR3 DNA sequence: TGTGCCAGCAGTTTAGGACAGAACTATGGCTACACCTTC. The encoded protein is CASSLGQNYGYTF.

The sample holds one count of this clone. This rearrangement joins TRBV19 to TRBJ1-3, with D uncertain. Trimming removed 10 bases at V and 0 bases at J, with 10 bases between. The length of the CDR3 is 13 residues. Germline CDR1 LNHDA, CDR2 SQIVND (reference sequence). CDR3: CATGPISGNTIYF. In nucleotides, the CDR3 is TGTGCCACAGGACCGATCTCTGGAAACACCATATATTTT.

The J gene is TRBJ1-3, the V gene TRBV9, with a tentative D call TRBD1 (6 bases). The CDR3 loop spans 16 amino acids. The V and J ends lost 0 bases and 2 bases respectively, with 12 bases between them. Germline V lookup: CDR1 SGDLS, CDR2 YYNGEE. The CDR3: CASSVDQGIAGNTIYF. CDR3 in DNA: TGTGCCAGCAGCGTAGATCAGGGGATTGCTGGAAACACCATATATTTT.

A single count supports this clone. The chain employs TRBV7-2 and TRBJ1-1; D may be TRBD1 (5 bases). This CDR3 has 13 amino acids. Germline V CDR1 and CDR2: SGHTA, FQGNSA. V dropped 1 base and J dropped 6 bases, with 9 bases sitting between them. CDR3 amino acids: CASSLGGSAEAFF. In nucleotides, the CDR3 is TGTGCCAGCAGCTTAGGGGGGTCGGCTGAAGCTTTCTTT.

This chain links TRBV30 with TRBJ1-5; D uncertain. CDR3 length: 13 amino acids. CDR1 is GTSNPN and CDR2 is SVGIG in the germline V gene (reference sequence). With 1 base removed from V and 9 bases from J, the gap between germline ends came to 13 bases. The CDR3 reads CAWSDSLVRPQHF. CDR3 DNA sequence: TGTGCCTGGAGTGACAGTCTCGTCCGGCCCCAGCATTTT.

V is TRBV7-8 and J is TRBJ1-5, with 9 bases fitting TRBD1. CDR3 length: 15 amino acids. J was trimmed by 6 bases and V by 5 bases; bases with no gene match: 8. In germline, CDR1 is SGHVS, CDR2 FQNEAQ. In DNA form, the CDR3 reads TGTGCCAGCAGCCCCCGGGACAGGGAGGTTCAGCCCCAGCATTTT. Translation gives CASSPRDREVQPQHF.

This chain joins TRBV27 and TRBJ1-2; unclear D gene. The V end was cut by 2 bases, the J end by 4 bases, with 8 bases between. CDR1 is MNHEY, CDR2 SMNVEV, per germline (reference sequence). CDR3 length: 13 residues. The CDR3 nucleotides are TGTGCCAGCAGTTTAAAGGGAGTCTATGGCTACACCTTC. Translated: CASSLKGVYGYTF.

V is TRBV7-2 and J is TRBJ1-5; D possibly corresponds to TRBD1 (6 bases). The CDR3 totals 15 residues. Germline CDR1 SGHTA, CDR2 FQGNSA. The germline V and J ends were trimmed by 0 bases and 2 bases, with 8 bases remaining between them. The CDR3, as DNA: TGTGCCAGCAGCTTAGCAGGGGGGGGCAATCAGCCCCAGCATTTT. Translated: CASSLAGGGNQPQHF. Full variable domain (outside the CDR3, taken from reference TRBV7-2 and TRBJ1-5): GAGVSQSPSNKVTEKGKDVELRCDPISGHTALYWYRQSLGQGLEFLIYFQGNSAPDKSGLPSDRFSAERTGGSVSTLTIQRTQQEDSAVYLCASSLAGGGNQPQHFGDGTRLSIL.

This clone was seen just once. V gene TRBV19 combines with J gene TRBJ2-6; no clear D. This CDR3 has 16 amino acids. Between the trimmed V and J ends, which lost 9 bases and 1 base, there was a span of 16 bases. Germline-derived CDR1 and CDR2 are LNHDA and SQIVND (reference sequence). The CDR3 here is CASSPLGNSGANVLTF. The CDR3, as DNA: TGTGCCAGCTCCCCATTGGGGAATTCTGGGGCCAACGTCCTGACTTTC.

This clone was detected once. This chain joins TRBV9 and TRBJ1-5; D might be TRBD1 (5 bases). V lost 0 bases and J lost 4, with 11 bases in between. Germline V lookup: CDR1 SGDLS, CDR2 YYNGEE. This CDR3 has 15 amino acids. The CDR3 loop is CASSVATGANQPQHF. CDR3 nucleotide sequence: TGTGCCAGCAGCGTAGCTACAGGAGCGAATCAGCCCCAGCATTTT.

On this clone itself: The same CDR3 also results from other DNA sequences found in this sample. This rearrangement joins TRBV5-1 to TRBJ2-3, with 11 bases lining up with TRBD2. V trimming: 5 bases; J trimming: 2 bases; junction bases outside the gene matches: 4. The V gene's germline CDR1 is SGHRS and CDR2 YFSETQ. The length of the CDR3 is 15 residues. The CDR3 spells CASRIAGGPTDTQYF. In DNA, the CDR3 is TGCGCCAGCAGAATAGCGGGAGGGCCCACAGATACGCAGTATTTT.

This clone has just one count. The chain uses TRBV7-2 and TRBJ2-7, with D unresolved. The CDR3 is 14 amino acids. Trimming took off 3 bases at V and 3 bases at J, with 12 bases between the two ends. The germline gives CDR1 SGHTA, CDR2 FQGNSA. The CDR3: CASSFSGSGYEQYF. CDR3 DNA: TGTGCCAGCAGCTTCTCCGGATCGGGCTACGAGCAGTACTTC.

This clone was detected only a few times. The chain carries TRBV29-1 and TRBJ1-1; 8 nucleotides align to TRBD1. The junction had 11 bases not matched to a gene; V was cut back by 5 bases and J by 12 bases. The CDR3 runs 12 residues. From germline, CDR1 is SQVTM and CDR2 ANQGSEA. CDR3 DNA sequence: TGCAGCGTTTCTATGGGACAGGTAGAGACTTTCTTT. Amino acids: CSVSMGQVETFF.

J is TRBJ2-7 and V is TRBV5-1; D is undetermined. The CDR3 covers 12 residues. V was cut by 4 bases and J by 6 bases, with 11 bases left in between. The germline V gene has CDR1 SGHRS and CDR2 YFSETQ. The CDR3 bases are TGCGCCAGCAGCCCGGTGAGTGGCGAGCAGTACTTC. Amino acids: CASSPVSGEQYF.

The rearrangement joins TRBV7-8 to TRBJ1-3; D is ambiguous. The V and J ends lost 5 bases and 0 bases respectively, with 14 bases between them. This CDR3 region has 16 residues. Looked up from germline, CDR1 is SGHVS and CDR2 is FQNEAQ. CDR3 amino acids: CASSPSTRYSGNTIYF. In nucleotides, the CDR3 is TGTGCCAGCAGCCCATCGACACGTTACTCTGGAAACACCATATATTTT.

V is TRBV10-1 and J is TRBJ2-3, with 8 bases that match TRBD2. The CDR3 runs to 17 residues. CDR1 WNHNN and CDR2 SYGVQD come from the germline V gene (reference sequence). Unmatched junction bases numbered 8, after V lost 2 bases and J lost 1 base. The DNA of the CDR3 is TGCGCCAGCAGTGAGACCGTAGCGGGGAAGGGCACAGATACGCAGTATTTT. This gives the protein CASSETVAGKGTDTQYF.

The chain uses TRBV6-5 and TRBJ2-7, with 12 bases lining up with TRBD1. CDR3 length: 15 residues. Germline CDR1 is MNHEY and CDR2 is SVGAGI. V gave up 6 bases and J gave up 5 bases; unmatched junction bases: 8. In DNA, the CDR3 is TGTGCCAGCAGCCGACCGGGGACAGGGGGCCACGAGCAGTACTTC. This gives the protein CASSRPGTGGHEQYF.

This chain joins TRBV7-6 and TRBJ2-1; either TRBD1 or TRBD2 may fit D (5 bases each). The CDR3 extends over 14 amino acids. Germline V gives CDR1 SGHVS, CDR2 FNYEAQ. V lost 5 bases and J lost 4, with 12 bases in between. The CDR3 DNA reads as TGTGCCAGCAGCCGTGGGGGAAATTACAATGAGCAGTTCTTC. It codes for CASSRGGNYNEQFF.

The genes are TRBV11-2 and TRBJ2-2; no definite D call. Germline CDR1 SGHAT, CDR2 FQNNGV. The CDR3 is 14 amino acids. The germline V and J ends were trimmed by 2 bases and 3 bases, with 7 bases remaining between them. The CDR3 nucleotides read TGTGCCAGCAGCTTACCCTTGGACACCGGGGAGCTGTTTTTT. Amino acid sequence: CASSLPLDTGELFF.

The chain couples TRBV6-5 to TRBJ1-6, with TRBD1 matching over 9 bases. V lost 0 bases and J lost 8; bases outside the gene matches: 2. From germline, CDR1 is MNHEY and CDR2 SVGAGI. CDR3 length: 15 residues. The CDR3 DNA follows: TGTGCCAGCAGTTACTCGGACAGGGGTGATTCACCCCTCCACTTT. Translated, it gives CASSYSDRGDSPLHF.

This chain connects TRBV10-3 to TRBJ2-7; 8 nucleotides match TRBD1. Germline CDR1 is ENHRY and CDR2 is SYGVKD. This CDR3 contains 15 residues. After removal of 1 base from V and 6 bases from J, the junction contained 8 bases not matched to a gene. In DNA, the CDR3 is TGTGCCATCAGTGAGTGGGGGCAGGGGGCTGGCGAGCAGTACTTC. Its translation: CAISEWGQGAGEQYF.

This chain connects TRBV19 to TRBJ1-2; the D gene is possibly TRBD1 (6 bases). This CDR3 region has 13 residues. From germline, CDR1 is LNHDA and CDR2 SQIVND (reference sequence). Trimming took 4 bases from V and 5 from J, leaving 11 bases between them. CDR3 DNA: TGTGCCAGTAGTACCCACAGGGTTTATGGCTACACCTTC. Protein sequence: CASSTHRVYGYTF.

In its sample, this clone was seen many times. The CDR3 DNA reads TGTGCCAGCAGTAAAAGCGGGGGGACCCAAGAGACCCAGTACTTC. Translation: CASSKSGGTQETQYF. The chain couples TRBV6-4 to TRBJ2-5; the match to TRBD2 covers 9 bases. Germline CDR1 and CDR2: MRHNA and SNTAGT. CDR3 size: 15 residues. Trimming removed 5 bases from V and 1 base from J; junction bases left unmatched: 5.